This T cell receptor (beta chain) comes out of a study of blood T cell repertoires in COVID-19. Study overall: There were acute and convalescent COVID-19 samples, and they came from the United States, Italy and Spain.

This CDR3 is built from 14 residues. CDR1 is MNHNY, CDR2 SVGAGI, per germline (reference sequence). The V segment lost 6 bases and the J segment 5 bases; nucleotides outside the gene matches: 6. Authors' analysis steps: Estimated nucleated cell counts came from reference gene primer amplification. Generated by immunoSEQ multiplex PCR, the TCRdb table keeps only in-frame clones and is missing some. D and trimming were read from the DNA, whereas the V and J calls and clone size are those reported in that table. The sample carries 250,000 to 350,000 clones, 90% recorded once. Seattle patient enrollment occurred during active infection, with longitudinal follow-up thereafter.

The V and J genes are TRBV6-6 and TRBJ1-5, with 8 bases that match TRBD1. Sequencing was done on a sample of peripheral blood. The sequence derives from a woman under 40 with COVID-19, enrolled during active disease. The DNA for the CDR3 is TGTGCCAGCAGAGCGGGACAGGCCGATCAGCCCCAGCATTTT. Amino acids: CASRAGQADQPQHF.